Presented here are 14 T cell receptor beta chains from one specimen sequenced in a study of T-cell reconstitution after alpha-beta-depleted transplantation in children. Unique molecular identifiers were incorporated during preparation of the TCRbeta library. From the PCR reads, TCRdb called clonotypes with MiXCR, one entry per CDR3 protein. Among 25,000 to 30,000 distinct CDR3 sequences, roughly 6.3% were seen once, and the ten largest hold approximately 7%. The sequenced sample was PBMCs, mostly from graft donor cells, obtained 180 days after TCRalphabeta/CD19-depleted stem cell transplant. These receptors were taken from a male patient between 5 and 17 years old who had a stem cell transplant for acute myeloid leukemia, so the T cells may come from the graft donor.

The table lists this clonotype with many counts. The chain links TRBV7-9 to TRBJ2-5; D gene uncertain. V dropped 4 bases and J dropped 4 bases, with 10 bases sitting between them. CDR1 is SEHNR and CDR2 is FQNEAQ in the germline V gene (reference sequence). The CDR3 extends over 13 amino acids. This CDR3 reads CASSSVSPETQYF. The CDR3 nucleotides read TGTGCCAGCAGCTCCGTATCGCCAGAGACCCAGTACTTC.

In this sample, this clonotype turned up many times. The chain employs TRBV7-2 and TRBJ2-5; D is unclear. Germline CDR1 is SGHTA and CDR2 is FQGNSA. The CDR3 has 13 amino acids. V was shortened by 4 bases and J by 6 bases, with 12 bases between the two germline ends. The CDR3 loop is CASSYPPGKTQYF. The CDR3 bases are TGTGCCAGCAGCTATCCTCCTGGGAAGACCCAGTACTTC. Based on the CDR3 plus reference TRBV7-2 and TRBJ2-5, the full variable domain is GAGVSQSPSNKVTEKGKDVELRCDPISGHTALYWYRQSLGQGLEFLIYFQGNSAPDKSGLPSDRFSAERTGGSVSTLTIQRTQQEDSAVYLCASSYPPGKTQYFGPGTRLLVL.

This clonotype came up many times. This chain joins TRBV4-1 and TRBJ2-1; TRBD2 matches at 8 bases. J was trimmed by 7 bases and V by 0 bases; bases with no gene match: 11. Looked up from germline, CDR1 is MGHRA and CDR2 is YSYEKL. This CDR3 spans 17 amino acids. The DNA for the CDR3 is TGCGCCAGCAGCCAAGATCCAGCGGGAGTCTCGGGTAATGAGCAGTTCTTC. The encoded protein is CASSQDPAGVSGNEQFF.

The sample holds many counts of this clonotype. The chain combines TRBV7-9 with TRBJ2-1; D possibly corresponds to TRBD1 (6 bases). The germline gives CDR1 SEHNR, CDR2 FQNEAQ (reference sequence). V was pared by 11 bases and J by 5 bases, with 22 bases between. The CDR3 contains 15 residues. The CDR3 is CALTEDSILNNEQFF. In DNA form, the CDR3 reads TGTGCCCTCACCGAGGACAGCATTTTGAACAATGAGCAGTTCTTC.

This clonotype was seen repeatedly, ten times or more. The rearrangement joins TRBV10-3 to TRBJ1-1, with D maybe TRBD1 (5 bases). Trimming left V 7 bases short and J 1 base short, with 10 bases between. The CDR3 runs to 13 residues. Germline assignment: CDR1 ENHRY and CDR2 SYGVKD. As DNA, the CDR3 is TGTGCCATCAAGACAGATGGGAACACTGAAGCTTTCTTT. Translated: CAIKTDGNTEAFF.

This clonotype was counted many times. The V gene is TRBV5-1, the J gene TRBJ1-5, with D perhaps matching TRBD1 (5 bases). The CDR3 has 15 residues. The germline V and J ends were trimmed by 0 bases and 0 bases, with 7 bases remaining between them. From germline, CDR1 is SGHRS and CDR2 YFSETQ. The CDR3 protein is CASSLEGDSNQPQHF. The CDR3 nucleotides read TGCGCCAGCAGCTTGGAAGGGGATAGCAATCAGCCCCAGCATTTT.

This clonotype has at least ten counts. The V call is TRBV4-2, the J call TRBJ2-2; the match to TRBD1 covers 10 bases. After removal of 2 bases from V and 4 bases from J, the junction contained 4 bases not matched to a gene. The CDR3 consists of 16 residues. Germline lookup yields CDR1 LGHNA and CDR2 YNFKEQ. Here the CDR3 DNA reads TGTGCCAGCAGCCAACCCGGGACAGGGGTCACCGGGGAGCTGTTTTTT. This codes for CASSQPGTGVTGELFF.

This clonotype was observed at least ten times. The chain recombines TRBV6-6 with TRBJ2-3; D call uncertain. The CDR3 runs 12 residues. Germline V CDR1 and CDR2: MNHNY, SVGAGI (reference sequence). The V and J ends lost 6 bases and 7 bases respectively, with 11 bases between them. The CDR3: CASSLGPNTQYF. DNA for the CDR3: TGTGCCAGCAGCCTCGGACCGAATACGCAGTATTTT.

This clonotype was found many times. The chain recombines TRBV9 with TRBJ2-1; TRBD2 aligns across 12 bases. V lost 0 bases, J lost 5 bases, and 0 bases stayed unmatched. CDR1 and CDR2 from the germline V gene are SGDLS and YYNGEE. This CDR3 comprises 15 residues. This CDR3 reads CASSVASGGDNEQFF. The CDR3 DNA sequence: TGTGCCAGCAGCGTAGCTAGCGGGGGGGACAATGAGCAGTTCTTC.

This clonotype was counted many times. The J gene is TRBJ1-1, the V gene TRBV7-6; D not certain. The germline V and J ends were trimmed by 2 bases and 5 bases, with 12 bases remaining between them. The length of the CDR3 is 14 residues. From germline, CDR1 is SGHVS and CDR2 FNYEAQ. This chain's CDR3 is CASSLSRPGTEAFF. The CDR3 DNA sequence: TGTGCCAGCAGCTTATCTCGCCCTGGGACTGAAGCTTTCTTT.

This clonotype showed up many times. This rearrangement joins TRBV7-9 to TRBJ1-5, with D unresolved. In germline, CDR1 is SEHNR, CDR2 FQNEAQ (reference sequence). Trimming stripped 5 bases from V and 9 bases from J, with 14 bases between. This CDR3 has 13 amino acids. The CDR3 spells CASSPPLVWPQHF. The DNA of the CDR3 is TGTGCCAGCAGCCCCCCCCTGGTATGGCCCCAGCATTTT.

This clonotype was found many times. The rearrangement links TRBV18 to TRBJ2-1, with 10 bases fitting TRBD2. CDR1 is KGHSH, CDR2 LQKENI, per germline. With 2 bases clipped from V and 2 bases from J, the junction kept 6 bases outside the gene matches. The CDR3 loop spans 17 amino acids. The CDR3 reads CASSPVLAGGTYNEQFF. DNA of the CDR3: TGTGCCAGCTCACCAGTTTTAGCGGGAGGCACCTACAATGAGCAGTTCTTC.

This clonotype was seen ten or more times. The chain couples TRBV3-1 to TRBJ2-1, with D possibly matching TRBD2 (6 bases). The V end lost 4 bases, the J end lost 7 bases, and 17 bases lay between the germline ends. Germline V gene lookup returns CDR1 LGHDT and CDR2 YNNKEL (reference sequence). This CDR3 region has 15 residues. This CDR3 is CASSPRASGRNEQFF. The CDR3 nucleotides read TGTGCCAGCAGCCCAAGGGCGAGCGGGCGAAATGAGCAGTTCTTC.

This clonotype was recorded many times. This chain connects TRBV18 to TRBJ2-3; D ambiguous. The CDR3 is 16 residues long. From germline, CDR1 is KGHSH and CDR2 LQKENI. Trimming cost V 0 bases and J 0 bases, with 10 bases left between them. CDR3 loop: CASSPPLQVSTDTQYF. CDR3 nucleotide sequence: TGTGCCAGCTCACCACCGCTTCAGGTCAGCACAGATACGCAGTATTTT.